This T cell receptor beta chain was retrieved from a study of blood T cell repertoires in COVID-19 (dated by TCRdb to the early 2020s). Notes on the research overall: Collaborator samples came from the United States, Italy and Spain and covered acute and convalescent phases of COVID-19. Sample metadata almost always included a de-identified subject ID, COVID-19 status, age in years and sex. The repertoires were released in a freely available public database intended as a resource for research on the immune response to SARS-CoV-2. The dataset comprised deeply sampled blood TCRbeta repertoires from subjects exposed to, actively infected with, or recovered from COVID-19. Where HLA class I and class II types were available, the types were taken from metadata supplied by the sample provider, not from assay-based typing. The prospective study material was composed of cDNA or gDNA derived from T cells, B-cell-depleted T cells, or PBMCs. The samples were drawn from two sources: the first 160 participants of the ongoing ImmuneRACE study, and 950 to 1,500 subjects contributed by 6 global collaborators. General findings and caveats noted by the study authors: Clinical and demographic metadata were provided uncurated, with the amount varying by source and participant.

In Seattle, one collaborating source enrolled patients while the infection was active and tracked those patients longitudinally over the course of disease. Whole blood was collected in K2EDTA tubes by collaborating institutions according to the institutions' own protocols. For TCRbeta analysis, collaborator samples were shipped as frozen whole blood, as isolated PBMCs, or as DNA extracted from either sample type. TCRbeta CDR3 regions were amplified from genomic DNA by means of the immunoSEQ Assay, a bias-controlled multiplex PCR. The study's processing was this. The number of nucleated cells in each sample was estimated from the amplification of reference gene primers within the assay. To quantify the absolute abundance of each unique TCRbeta CDR3 rearrangement, sequence reads were collapsed and filtered. For each sample, productive Simpson clonality was calculated as the square root of Simpson's diversity index across productive rearrangements. TCRdb limited this immuneACCESS table to in-frame rearrangements with V and J called. A share of clones is missing; checked studies link under half to unresolved V genes, and the rest is unexplained. V and J calls and clone size are as listed in that table; D and trimming were resolved from the DNA. In all, the sample holds roughly 350,000 clones, and around 86% of those were seen once. 6% to 7% of the sample is taken by the ten largest.

Turning to this clone: Its antigen has not been determined. The junction departs from germline at one end; a sequencing error may be responsible.

The germline V gene (reference sequence) specifies SSHAT as CDR1 and FNYEAQ as CDR2. The CDR3 goes from the cysteine to the phenylalanine over 13 residues. CDR3 DNA only is kept here, 39 bases in frame from base 1. The sequenced material came from peripheral blood. The receptor's source is a woman in her forties or fifties with COVID-19, enrolled during active disease. The chain is made from TRBV7-7 and TRBJ2-7; the D segment cannot be called with confidence. The DNA sequence is given as TGTGCTAGCAGCTTAGGAGAGGCCTACGAGCAGTACTTC. Protein translation: CASSLGEAYEQYF. The entire variable domain, with the stretches around the CDR3 drawn from the reference TRBV7-7 and TRBJ2-7 proteins, is GAGVSQSPRYKVTKRGQDVTLRCDPISSHATLYWYQQALGQGPEFLTYFNYEAQPDKSGLPSDRFSAERPEGSISTLTIQRTEQRDSAMYRCASSLGEAYEQYFGPGTRLTVT.